The clone carrying this T cell receptor beta chain was seen only a few times. As yet, its antigen is unknown. From RNA transcripts, TCR beta CDR3 regions were amplified. First-round RT-PCR with HTBI primers amplified the TCR CDR3 region. TCRdb re-called the multiplex PCR reads through MiXCR, storing one row per CDR3 protein. The repertoire includes approximately 400,000 distinct CDR3 sequences, about 14% of them detected once, and around 20% sits in the top ten. This sample was included in a study of T cells in Graves' hyperthyroidism and ophthalmopathy. Study-wide results and limits: In simple terms, a model built on 13 V-J features told ophthalmopathy apart from stable hyperthyroidism.

This receptor was identified in a woman in her twenties or thirties with Graves' ophthalmopathy. The sequencing input was blood.

The CDR3 region has the DNA TGTGCCAGTAGTATCCTCTACGAGCAGTACTTC. This encodes CASSILYEQYF. The chain employs TRBV19 and TRBJ2-7, with D unresolved. The ends were cut back, 3 bases at V and 3 bases at J, with 3 bases in the middle. The V gene's germline CDR1 is LNHDA and CDR2 SQIVND (reference sequence). The CDR3 has 11 residues.